Listed below are T cell receptor beta chains from one sample, sequenced in a study of OX40 agonist ivuxolimab in advanced cancers. The protocol was immunoSEQ multiplex PCR, while the TCRdb copy is restricted to in-frame clones and leaves out a portion. This sample has about 65,000 clones, with around nine tenths found just once. Sample: CD4+ or CD8+ T cells sorted from blood, taken in a trial of the OX40 agonist ivuxolimab. The receptor set was obtained from an adult with an advanced solid tumor such as melanoma, head and neck, liver or kidney cancer. CDR3s include the opening cysteine and the closing phenylalanine or tryptophan. A D gene is named only where the DNA matches it firmly. Only some rows state a clone size, as once, few, many or a class for expanded clones.

j_call,d_call,v_call,clone_size,cdr3_nt,cdr3_aa
TRBJ1-2,-,TRBV9,-,TGTGCCAGCAGCGTAGCCGGCGGGTATGGCTACACCTTC,CASSVAGGYGYTF
TRBJ2-1,-,TRBV4-2,-,TGTGCCAGCAGCCCCCAACAAGGTTTCTCCTACAATGAGCAGTTCTTC,CASSPQQGFSYNEQFF
TRBJ2-4,TRBD2,TRBV29-1,-,TGCAGCGCGTCCCCTCTTAGCGGGGGGTCCAACATTCAGTACTTC,CSASPLSGGSNIQYF
TRBJ1-2,-,TRBV5-5,-,TGTGCCAGCAGCTTGCAGTCAAACTATGGCTACACCTTC,CASSLQSNYGYTF
TRBJ1-1,-,TRBV6-4,-,TGTGCCAGCAGCGCAGGGAGAAGAGACACTGAAGCTTTCTTT,CASSAGRRDTEAFF
TRBJ1-1,-,TRBV4-2,few,TGTGCCAGCAGTCGGAATTCGAACACTGAAGCTTTCTTT,CASSRNSNTEAFF
TRBJ2-3,-,TRBV29-1,-,TGCAGCGTTGGGGCCCAACAGGATACGCAGTATTTT,CSVGAQQDTQYF
TRBJ2-3,-,TRBV6-6,-,TGTGCCAGCAGGGCGATCCTGAGCACAGATACGCAGTATTTT,CASRAILSTDTQYF
TRBJ1-5,-,TRBV6-6,few,TGTGCCAGCAGTCCTCAGTCCAATCAGCCCCAGCATTTT,CASSPQSNQPQHF
TRBJ2-1,-,TRBV18,-,TGTGCCAGCTCACCATTCCAGGCCGACAATGAGCAGTTCTTC,CASSPFQADNEQFF
TRBJ2-2,-,TRBV29-1,-,TGCAGCGTTGGAGGGTCGGGGTGGAACACCGGGGAGCTGTTTTTT,CSVGGSGWNTGELFF
TRBJ2-7,-,TRBV2,-,TGTGCCAGCACCCATCCCACAGGGATGAGCTACGAGCAGTACTTC,CASTHPTGMSYEQYF
TRBJ1-6,-,TRBV10-3,few,TGTGCCAGTAGGGAGGGCAGGGATAATTCACCCCTCCACTTT,CASREGRDNSPLHF
TRBJ2-3,-,TRBV6-6,-,TGTGCCAGCAGTTACTCAGCGGGTCCCACAGATACGCAGTATTTT,CASSYSAGPTDTQYF
TRBJ1-4,-,TRBV30,-,TGTGCCTGGAGTCCGTTTACCTCGGGAAAACTGTTTTTT,CAWSPFTSGKLFF
TRBJ1-1,-,TRBV11-2,-,TGTGCCAGCAGCTCTACGACACGGCGGGCCACTGAAGCTTTCTTT,CASSSTTRRATEAFF
TRBJ1-6,-,TRBV11-2,-,TGTGCCAGCAGCCTGGTCGGACGAAATAATTCACCCCTCCACTTT,CASSLVGRNNSPLHF
TRBJ2-3,TRBD2,TRBV7-6,-,TGTGCCAGCAGCTTAGGACTAGCGGGGGCACCAGATACGCAGTATTTT,CASSLGLAGAPDTQYF
TRBJ1-2,-,TRBV5-1,-,TGCGCCAGCAGCTTGCCCCCGGGGCCGAGGGTCTATGGCTACACCTTC,CASSLPPGPRVYGYTF
TRBJ1-2,-,TRBV6-1,-,TGTGCCAGCAGTGACCAGGAACCCTATGGCTACACCTTC,CASSDQEPYGYTF
TRBJ2-2,-,TRBV19,-,TGTGCCAGTAGCGGTAGTCGGGGGCTAACCGGGGAGCTGTTTTTT,CASSGSRGLTGELFF
TRBJ2-2,-,TRBV6-4,-,TGTGCCAGCAGCGACGGGGGACTTCTAAACACCGGGGAGCTGTTTTTT,CASSDGGLLNTGELFF
TRBJ1-1,TRBD1,TRBV19,once,TGTGCCAGTAGTATGACAGGGGGCTATGGCACTGAAGCTTTCTTT,CASSMTGGYGTEAFF
TRBJ2-1,TRBD1,TRBV9,-,TGTGCCAGCAGCGTAGGGGTCCGGACAGGGGCCAATGAGCAGTTCTTC,CASSVGVRTGANEQFF